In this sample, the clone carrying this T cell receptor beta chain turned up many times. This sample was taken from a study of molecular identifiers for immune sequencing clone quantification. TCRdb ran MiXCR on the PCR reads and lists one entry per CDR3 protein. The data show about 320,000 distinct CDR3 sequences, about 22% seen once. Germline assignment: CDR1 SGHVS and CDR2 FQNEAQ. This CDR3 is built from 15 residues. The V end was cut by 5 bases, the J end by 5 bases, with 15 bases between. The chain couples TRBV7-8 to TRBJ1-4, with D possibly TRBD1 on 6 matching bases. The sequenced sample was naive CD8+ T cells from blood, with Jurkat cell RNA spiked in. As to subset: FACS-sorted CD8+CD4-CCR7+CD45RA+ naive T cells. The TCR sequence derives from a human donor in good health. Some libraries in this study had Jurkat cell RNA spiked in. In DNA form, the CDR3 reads TGTGCCAGCAGCCTGACCAACAGGGACAATGAAAAACTGTTTTTT. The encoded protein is CASSLTNRDNEKLFF.